The rows below give T cell receptor beta chains drawn from one sample of a study of cytomegalovirus exposure and HLA in healthy donors. Sequencing was performed with immunoSEQ multiplex PCR; in TCRdb, only in-frame clones are kept and a portion is missing. In the table there are roughly 120,000 clones, about 88% of which are singletons. The specimen was PBMCs. All receptors derive from a woman aged 18-29 years in good health and CMV-seronegative. The CDR3 runs from the conserved cysteine through the conserved F or W. A D gene is named only where the DNA matches it firmly.

len: 15; j_gene: TRBJ2-3; v_gene: TRBV5-1; d_gene: TRBD1; CDR3aa: CASSTHRGSTDTQYF; CDR3nt: TGCGCCAGCAGCACCCACAGGGGGAGCACAGATACGCAGTATTTT
len: 18; j_gene: TRBJ2-1; v_gene: TRBV7-9; d_gene: TRBD2; CDR3aa: CASSQPFVGLAGVNEQFF; CDR3nt: TGTGCCAGCAGCCAACCTTTTGTAGGACTAGCGGGAGTCAATGAGCAGTTCTTC
len: 11; j_gene: TRBJ2-1; v_gene: TRBV19; d_gene: -; CDR3aa: CASRLTGEQFF; CDR3nt: TGTGCCAGTAGGCTTACTGGTGAGCAGTTCTTC
len: 17; j_gene: TRBJ2-1; v_gene: TRBV27; d_gene: -; CDR3aa: CASSSPRDKSSYNEQFF; CDR3nt: TGTGCCAGCAGTTCGCCCAGGGACAAAAGCTCCTACAATGAGCAGTTCTTC
len: 15; j_gene: TRBJ1-5; v_gene: TRBV10-3; d_gene: -; CDR3aa: CAISERAGGSQPQHF; CDR3nt: TGTGCCATCAGTGAAAGAGCGGGTGGGTCGCAGCCCCAGCATTTT
len: 16; j_gene: TRBJ1-5; v_gene: TRBV27; d_gene: TRBD1; CDR3aa: CASSFGTGRGNQPQHF; CDR3nt: TGTGCCAGCAGTTTTGGGACAGGTAGAGGCAATCAGCCCCAGCATTTT
len: 17; j_gene: TRBJ1-5; v_gene: TRBV7-2; d_gene: TRBD1; CDR3aa: CASSLAGTGRLEQPQHF; CDR3nt: TGTGCCAGCAGCTTAGCCGGGACAGGGCGACTAGAGCAGCCCCAGCATTTT
len: 17; j_gene: TRBJ2-7; v_gene: TRBV13; d_gene: TRBD2; CDR3aa: CASSGERTSGGQFEQYF; CDR3nt: TGTGCCAGCAGCGGGGAACGGACTAGCGGGGGGCAATTCGAGCAGTACTTC
len: 15; j_gene: TRBJ1-1; v_gene: TRBV4-3; d_gene: -; CDR3aa: CASSQDPGRDTEAFF; CDR3nt: TGCGCCAGCAGCCAAGATCCTGGGAGGGACACTGAAGCTTTCTTT
len: 16; j_gene: TRBJ2-1; v_gene: TRBV5-4; d_gene: TRBD2; CDR3aa: CASSWDLGGYGNEQFF; CDR3nt: TGTGCCAGCAGCTGGGACCTGGGGGGGTACGGCAATGAGCAGTTCTTC
len: 13; j_gene: TRBJ1-1; v_gene: TRBV28; d_gene: -; CDR3aa: CASRNTGRHEAFF; CDR3nt: TGTGCCAGCAGGAACACAGGGAGACATGAAGCTTTCTTT